This entry lists 21 T cell receptor beta chains sequenced from one sample in a study of T-cell memory formation after mild COVID-19. TCRdb reprocessed the 5' RACE reads with MiXCR, giving one entry per CDR3 protein. The repertoire holds roughly 110,000 distinct CDR3 sequences, with 15% to 20% as singletons. Material for sequencing was PBMCs or a T cell subset sorted from them (not recorded which). Source of these receptors: an adult woman who had mild COVID-19 (a few samples of this study predate the infection). Cell type and time point are not known.

This rearrangement joins TRBV7-2 to TRBJ2-3; D is unclear. Trimming took 5 bases from V and 2 from J, leaving 14 bases between them. Germline V lookup: CDR1 SGHTA, CDR2 FQGNSA. The CDR3 is made up of 15 amino acids. CDR3 loop: CASSPGPFSTDTQYF. CDR3 DNA sequence: TGTGCCAGCAGCCCTGGACCCTTTTCCACAGATACGCAGTATTTT.

The rearrangement links TRBV2 to TRBJ2-3; D is tentatively TRBD1 or TRBD2 (5 bases each). Germline values: CDR1 SNHLY, CDR2 FYNNEI. The length of the CDR3 is 16 residues. V gave up 0 bases and J gave up 0 bases, with 10 bases separating them. CDR3 nucleotides: TGTGCCAGCAGTGAAGCGCTGAGGGACAGCACAGATACGCAGTATTTT. It specifies CASSEALRDSTDTQYF.

V usage is TRBV28 and J usage is TRBJ2-7; D is unclear. Germline V gene sequence: CDR1 MDHEN, CDR2 SYDVKM. Deletions cut 4 bases from V and 0 bases from J, with 10 bases between. This CDR3 is built from 14 residues. CDR3 loop: CASSSQRSSYEQYF. CDR3 bases: TGTGCCAGCAGTTCACAACGGAGCTCCTACGAGCAGTACTTC.

DNA of the CDR3: TGTGCCAGCCGGGGTACGTCGGATACGCAGTATTTT. Protein product: CASRGTSDTQYF. The rearrangement uses TRBV6-5 and TRBJ2-3; D is perhaps TRBD2 (5 bases). CDR3 length: 12 residues. The germline CDR1 and CDR2 sequences are MNHEY and SVGAGI. The V and J ends lost 8 bases and 6 bases respectively, with 12 bases between them.

This clonotype was seen many times. V usage is TRBV12-3 or TRBV12-4 and J usage is TRBJ1-1; D might be TRBD1 (5 bases). V gave up 2 bases and J gave up 4 bases, with 11 bases separating them. CDR3 length equals 14 residues. CDR3 in DNA: TGTGCCAGCAGTTTAACAGGAGAGGGCACTGAAGCTTTCTTT. Translation gives CASSLTGEGTEAFF.

This clonotype was recorded many times. This chain uses TRBV27 with TRBJ2-4; the D is unclear. The CDR3 sequence is 13 residues long. Germline values: CDR1 MNHEY, CDR2 SMNVEV (reference sequence). V was cut by 8 bases and J by 1 base, with 9 bases left in between. CDR3 sequence (DNA): TGTGCCAGCGCAGGTGGGGCCAAAAACATTCAGTACTTC. Residues: CASAGGAKNIQYF.

This clonotype was detected a few times. The V call is TRBV6-5, the J call TRBJ2-1; 14 bases are a match to TRBD2. V lost 5 bases and J lost 0; bases outside the gene matches: 9. From germline, CDR1 is MNHEY and CDR2 SVGAGI. This CDR3 contains 19 residues. The DNA for the CDR3 is TGTGCCAGCAGTCCCCGGGGACTAGCGGGAGCAAGCTCCTACAATGAGCAGTTCTTC. Residues: CASSPRGLAGASSYNEQFF.

This clonotype came up a few times. The rearrangement links TRBV5-1 to TRBJ2-7; D uncertain. V lost 1 base and J lost 0, with 5 bases in between. The CDR3 is made up of 13 amino acids. Germline V CDR1 and CDR2: SGHRS, YFSETQ. CDR3 protein: CASSLFVSYEQYF. The DNA for the CDR3 is TGCGCCAGCAGCTTGTTCGTCTCCTACGAGCAGTACTTC.

The chain uses TRBV11-2 and TRBJ2-5; TRBD2 agrees at 8 bases. Germline trimming cut 0 bases from V and 5 bases from J; bases unmatched to any gene: 8. The V gene's germline CDR1 is SGHAT and CDR2 FQNNGV. This CDR3 is 16 amino acids long. The CDR3 region has the DNA TGTGCCAGCAGCTTAGAACCGGGGGGGGAGTGGGAGACCCAGTACTTC. Its translation: CASSLEPGGEWETQYF.

This clonotype was observed a few times. The chain has TRBV20-1 and TRBJ2-1; TRBD2 matches at 9 bases. J gave up 7 bases and V 4 bases, and 8 bases lay outside the gene matches. Germline V gives CDR1 DFQATT, CDR2 SNEGSKA (reference sequence). The CDR3 covers 14 residues. CDR3 protein: CSAKERGARNEQFF. Here the CDR3 DNA reads TGCAGTGCTAAGGAGCGGGGGGCTAGAAATGAGCAGTTCTTC.

The chain carries TRBV29-1 and TRBJ1-1; no definite D call. CDR1 SQVTM and CDR2 ANQGSEA come from the germline V gene. This CDR3 contains 13 residues. The V gene lost 5 bases and the J gene lost 6 bases, with 16 bases spanning the gap. CDR3 DNA sequence: TGCAGCGTTCCGGAGGGCGTCTTCGCTGAAGCTTTCTTT. This encodes CSVPEGVFAEAFF. Together with reference TRBV29-1 and TRBJ1-1, the CDR3 gives the full variable domain: SAVISQKPSRDICQRGTSLTIQCQVDSQVTMMFWYRQQPGQSLTLIATANQGSEATYESGFVIDKFPISRPNLTFSTLTVSNMSPEDSSIYLCSVPEGVFAEAFFGQGTRLTVV.

This clonotype has a handful of counts. The chain links TRBV11-3 to TRBJ2-2, with TRBD2 identical over 12 bases. Trimming at V came to 4 bases and at J to 3 bases, leaving 6 bases not matched to a gene. The length of the CDR3 is 17 residues. Germline V gene data show CDR1 as SGHNT and CDR2 as YENEEA. This chain's CDR3 is CASSSLAGGPYTGELFF. The CDR3 DNA follows: TGTGCCAGCAGCTCCCTAGCGGGAGGGCCTTACACCGGGGAGCTGTTTTTT. Together with reference TRBV11-3 and TRBJ2-2, the CDR3 gives the full variable domain: EAGVVQSPRYKIIEKKQPVAFWCNPISGHNTLYWYLQNLGQGPELLIRYENEEAVDDSQLPKDRFSAERLKGVDSTLKIQPAELGDSAVYLCASSSLAGGPYTGELFFGEGSRLTVL.

The rearrangement joins TRBV9 to TRBJ2-1, with a weak D call TRBD2 (5 bases). Germline CDR1 is SGDLS and CDR2 is YYNGEE. This CDR3 has 15 residues. V was trimmed by 3 bases and J by 4 bases, leaving 14 bases between them. This CDR3 is CASSAEGSKYNEQFF. CDR3 coding DNA: TGTGCCAGCAGCGCCGAAGGGAGTAAATACAATGAGCAGTTCTTC.

This clonotype was seen only a few times. This CDR3 is CATSASYNEQFF. In DNA, the CDR3 is TGTGCCACCAGCGCAAGCTACAATGAGCAGTTCTTC. The chain has TRBV24-1 and TRBJ2-1; D ambiguous. V lost 7 bases and J 3 bases, leaving 6 bases between the germline ends. Germline values: CDR1 KGHDR, CDR2 SFDVKD. The CDR3 spans 12 residues.

This clonotype was seen a few times. V usage is TRBV2 and J usage is TRBJ2-7; the match to TRBD2 covers 7 bases. CDR1 and CDR2 from the germline V gene are SNHLY and FYNNEI. The V and J ends lost 6 bases and 2 bases, in that order; junction bases with no gene match: 7. The CDR3 is 14 amino acids. CDR3 amino acids: CASRDRAGPYEQYF. CDR3 in DNA: TGTGCCAGCAGGGACCGAGCGGGGCCCTACGAGCAGTACTTC.

This clonotype was seen many times. Sequence at one end of the junction differs from germline and may be a read error. The CDR3 is CASSSGQGYEQYF. CDR3 nucleotide sequence: TGTGCCAGCAGCTCCGGACAGGGCTACGAGCAGTACTTC. This chain uses TRBV5-1 with TRBJ2-7, with 8 positions matching TRBD1. The CDR3 sequence is 13 residues long. CDR1 and CDR2 from the germline V gene are SGHRS and YFSETQ.

This clonotype was found a few times. This chain connects TRBV12-3 or TRBV12-4 to TRBJ2-1, with 10 positions matching TRBD1. V lost 4 bases and J lost 7; bases outside the gene matches: 4. The CDR3 sequence is 14 residues long. In DNA form, the CDR3 reads TGTGCCAGCAGTTGGGGGACAGGGGAGAATGAGCAGTTCTTC. Its translation is CASSWGTGENEQFF.

This clonotype was seen only a few times. V gene TRBV20-1 combines with J gene TRBJ1-2, with 8 bases matching TRBD1. V was clipped by 0 bases and J by 10 bases; unmatched bases: 7. In germline, CDR1 is DFQATT, CDR2 SNEGSKA (reference sequence). This CDR3 has 13 residues. The CDR3 here is CSAREDRVDDYTF. The CDR3 DNA sequence: TGCAGTGCTAGAGAGGACAGGGTTGATGACTACACCTTC.

V is TRBV10-3 and J is TRBJ1-1; 9 bases agree with TRBD1. Germline CDR1 is ENHRY and CDR2 is SYGVKD. This CDR3 has 15 residues. V trimming: 4 bases; J trimming: 12 bases; junction bases outside the gene matches: 15. The CDR3 protein is CAISVNRDRESSTFF. DNA of the CDR3: TGTGCCATCAGTGTTAACCGGGACAGGGAGTCTTCCACTTTCTTT.

The chain recombines TRBV18 with TRBJ2-5, with D perhaps matching TRBD1 (5 bases). The CDR3 is 15 residues long. V shed 3 bases and J shed 5 bases, with 16 bases lying between them. CDR1 and CDR2 (germline): KGHSH, LQKENI. The CDR3 sequence is CASSPTQGPRETQYF. As DNA, the CDR3 is TGTGCCAGCTCACCCACCCAGGGCCCGCGGGAGACCCAGTACTTC.

This rearrangement joins TRBV5-1 to TRBJ2-2; either TRBD1 or TRBD2 may supply D (6 bases each). The germline V gene has CDR1 SGHRS and CDR2 YFSETQ. The CDR3 runs 15 residues. Trimming stripped 4 bases from V and 4 bases from J, with 14 bases between. The CDR3 sequence: CASSPGWGATGELFF. As DNA, the CDR3 is TGCGCCAGCAGCCCTGGATGGGGGGCCACCGGGGAGCTGTTTTTT.